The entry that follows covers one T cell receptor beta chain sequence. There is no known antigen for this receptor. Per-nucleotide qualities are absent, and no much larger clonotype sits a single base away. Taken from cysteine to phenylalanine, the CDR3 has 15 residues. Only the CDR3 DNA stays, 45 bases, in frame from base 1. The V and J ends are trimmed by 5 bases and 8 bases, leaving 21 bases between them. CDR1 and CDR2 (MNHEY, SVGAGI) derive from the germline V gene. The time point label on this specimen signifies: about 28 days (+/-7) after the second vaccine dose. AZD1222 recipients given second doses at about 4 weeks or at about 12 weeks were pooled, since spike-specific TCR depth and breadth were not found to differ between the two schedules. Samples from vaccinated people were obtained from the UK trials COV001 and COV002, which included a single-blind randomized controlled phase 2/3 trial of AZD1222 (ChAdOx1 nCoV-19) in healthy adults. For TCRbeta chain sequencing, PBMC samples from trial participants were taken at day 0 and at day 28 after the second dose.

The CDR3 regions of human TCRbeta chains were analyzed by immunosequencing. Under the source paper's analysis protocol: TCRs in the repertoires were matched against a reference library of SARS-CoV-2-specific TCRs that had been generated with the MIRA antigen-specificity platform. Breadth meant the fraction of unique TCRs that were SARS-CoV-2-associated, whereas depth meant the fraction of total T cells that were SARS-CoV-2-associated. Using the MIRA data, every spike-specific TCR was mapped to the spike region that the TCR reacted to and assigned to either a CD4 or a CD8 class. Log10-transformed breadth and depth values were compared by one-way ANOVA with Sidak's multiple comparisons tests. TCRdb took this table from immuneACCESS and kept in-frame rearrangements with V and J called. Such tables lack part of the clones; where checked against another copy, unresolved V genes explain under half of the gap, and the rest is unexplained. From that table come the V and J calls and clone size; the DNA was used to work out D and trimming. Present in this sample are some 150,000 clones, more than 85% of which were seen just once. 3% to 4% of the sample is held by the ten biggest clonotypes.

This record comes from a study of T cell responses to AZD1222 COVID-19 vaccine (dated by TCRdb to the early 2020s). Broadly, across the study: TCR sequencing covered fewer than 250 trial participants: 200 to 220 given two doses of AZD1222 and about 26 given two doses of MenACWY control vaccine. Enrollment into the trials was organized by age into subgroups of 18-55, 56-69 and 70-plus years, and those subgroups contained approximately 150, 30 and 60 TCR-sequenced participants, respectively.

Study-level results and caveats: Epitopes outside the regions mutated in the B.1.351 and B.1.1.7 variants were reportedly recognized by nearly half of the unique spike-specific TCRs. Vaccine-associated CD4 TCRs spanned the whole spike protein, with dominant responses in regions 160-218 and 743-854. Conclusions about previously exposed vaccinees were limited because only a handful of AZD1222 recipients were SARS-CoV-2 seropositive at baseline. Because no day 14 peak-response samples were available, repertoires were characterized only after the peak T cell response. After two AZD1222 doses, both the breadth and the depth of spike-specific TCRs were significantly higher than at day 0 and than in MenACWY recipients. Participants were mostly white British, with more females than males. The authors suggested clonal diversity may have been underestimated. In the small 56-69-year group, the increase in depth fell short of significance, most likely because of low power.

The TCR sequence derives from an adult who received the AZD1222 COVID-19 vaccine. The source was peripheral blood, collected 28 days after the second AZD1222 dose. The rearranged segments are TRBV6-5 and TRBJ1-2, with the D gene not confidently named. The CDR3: CASSMGSRGSGGYTF. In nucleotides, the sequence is TGTGCCAGCAGTATGGGGTCGCGGGGTTCGGGAGGCTACACCTTC.